The present T cell receptor (beta chain) was sequenced within a study of tissue T cells after allogeneic stem cell transplantation. Findings and caveats of the study: Limitations included a small, clinically heterogeneous cohort and limited sampling depth. Anatomically similar tissues had similar TCR repertoires within each patient.

Regarding time point: mouse harvest day 14 after allogeneic transplant. Mouse grafts combined 10^7 T-cell-depleted bone marrow cells with 10^6 splenic CD5+ T cells. Remarks on this clone: Its matching antigen is unknown. Mouse gene names and germline throughout. The read ends 1 residue shy of where the CDR3 ends; the end is completed using the germline J gene.

Measured with immunoSEQ multiplex PCR; TCRdb has only the in-frame clones, and not every one. The sample lists roughly 1,400 clones, 50% seen once, with roughly 24% in the top ten. Germline trimming cut 4 bases from V and 3 bases from J; bases unmatched to any gene: 2. Germline values: CDR1 KGHTA, CDR2 FRNEEI. The CDR3 covers 15 residues. The receptor comes from a female BALB/c mouse given C57BL/6 T cells with graft-versus-host disease after an allogeneic hematopoietic cell transplant. The sequencing sample was made of liver tissue. V usage is TRBV24 and J usage is TRBJ1-4; 10 bases map to TRBD1. The CDR3 DNA, read in part, is TGTGCCAGCAGTCCGGGACAGGGGACCAACGAAAGATTATTT. Residues: CASSPGQGTNERLF. In full, the CDR3 is CASSPGQGTNERLFF.